This T cell receptor (beta chain) was documented in a study of blood T cell repertoires in COVID-19. Study background: Sample material is recorded as cDNA or gDNA derived from T cells, B-cell-depleted T cells, or PBMCs.

TCRdb's copy holds only in-frame clones and misses some; the assay was immunoSEQ multiplex PCR. The table includes 200,000 to 300,000 clones, approximately 87% detected once. The CDR3 has 16 residues. With V trimmed by 0 bases and J by 6 bases, 8 bases remained unmatched. In germline, CDR1 is LGHNA, CDR2 YNFKEQ. The sample consisted of peripheral blood. This rearrangement joins TRBV4-2 to TRBJ1-2; 9 bases are shared with TRBD1. The clonotype originates from a woman in her fifties or sixties with acute or convalescent COVID-19. The CDR3 loop reads CASSQERGTGLDGYTF. The CDR3 DNA reads as TGTGCCAGCAGCCAAGAGAGGGGGACAGGGTTAGATGGCTACACCTTC.